This T cell receptor (beta chain) was observed in a study of T-cell reconstitution after alpha-beta-depleted transplantation in children. The CDR3 is 14 amino acids. CDR1 and CDR2 (germline): ENHRY, SYGVKD. V trimming: 4 bases; J trimming: 1 base; junction bases outside the gene matches: 3. This clonotype has only a few counts. Its antigen is unidentified. Preparation of the TCRbeta library used unique molecular identifiers. TCRdb re-called the PCR reads through MiXCR, storing one row per CDR3 protein. Here the sample spans under 450,000 distinct CDR3 sequences, around 15% being singletons. Study results and caveats: Where some patients showed high TCRbeta diversity at day 60, it came from recipient T cells and thymic progenitors that had survived. At the one-year point after transplant, T-cell counts and TCRbeta diversity were found to come mostly from T cells that had been newly produced. There were reportedly several hundred expanded graft clones from which alpha-beta T cells came about two months after transplant.

The specimen was PBMCs, mostly from graft donor cells, collected 360 days after TCRalphabeta/CD19-depleted stem cell transplant. The clonotype comes from a boy less than two years old who had a stem cell transplant for Wiskott-Aldrich syndrome, so the T cells may come from the graft donor. V gene TRBV10-3 combines with J gene TRBJ2-5; 7 nucleotides agree with TRBD2. CDR3 residues: CAISVGGVQETQYF. For the CDR3, the DNA is TGTGCCATCAGTGTGGGGGGGGTCCAAGAGACCCAGTACTTC.